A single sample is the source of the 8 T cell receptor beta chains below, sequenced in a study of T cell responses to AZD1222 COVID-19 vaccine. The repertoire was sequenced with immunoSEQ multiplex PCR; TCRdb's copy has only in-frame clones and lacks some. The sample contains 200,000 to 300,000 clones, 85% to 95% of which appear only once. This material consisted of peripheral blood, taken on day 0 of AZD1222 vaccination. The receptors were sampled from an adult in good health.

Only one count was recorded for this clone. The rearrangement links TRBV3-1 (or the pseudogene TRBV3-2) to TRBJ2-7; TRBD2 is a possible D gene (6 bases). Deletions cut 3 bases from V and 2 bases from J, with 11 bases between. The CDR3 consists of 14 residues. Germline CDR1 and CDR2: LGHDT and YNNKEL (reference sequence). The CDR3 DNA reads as TGTGCCAGCAGCCAGGGGACTTTAGCCTACGAGCAGTACTTC. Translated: CASSQGTLAYEQYF.

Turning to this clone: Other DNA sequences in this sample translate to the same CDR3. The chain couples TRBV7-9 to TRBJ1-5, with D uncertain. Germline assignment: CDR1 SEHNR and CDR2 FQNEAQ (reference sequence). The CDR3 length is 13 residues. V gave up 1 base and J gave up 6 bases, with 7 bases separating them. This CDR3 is CASSLGGGQPQHF. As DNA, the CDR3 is TGTGCCAGCAGCTTAGGAGGAGGTCAGCCCCAGCATTTT. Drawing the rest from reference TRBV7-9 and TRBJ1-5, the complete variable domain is DTGVSQNPRHKITKRGQNVTFRCDPISEHNRLYWYRQTLGQGPEFLTYFQNEAQLEKSRLLSDRFSAERPKGSFSTLEIQRTEQGDSAMYLCASSLGGGQPQHFGDGTRLSIL.

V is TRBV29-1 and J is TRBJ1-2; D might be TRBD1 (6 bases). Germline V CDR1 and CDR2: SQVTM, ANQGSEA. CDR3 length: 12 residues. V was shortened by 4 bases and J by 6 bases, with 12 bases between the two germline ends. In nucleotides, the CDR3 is TGCAGCGTTGCGGGGGGCGGGCATGGCTACACCTTC. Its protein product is CSVAGGGHGYTF.

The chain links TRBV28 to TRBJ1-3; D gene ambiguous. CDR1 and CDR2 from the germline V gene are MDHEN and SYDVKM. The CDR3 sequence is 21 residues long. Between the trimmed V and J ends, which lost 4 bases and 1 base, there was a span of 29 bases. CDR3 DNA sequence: TGTGCCAGCAGTTCCCCAAAAAGGCAAATAAGGTTAGGGCTATCTGGAAACACCATATATTTT. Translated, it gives CASSSPKRQIRLGLSGNTIYF.

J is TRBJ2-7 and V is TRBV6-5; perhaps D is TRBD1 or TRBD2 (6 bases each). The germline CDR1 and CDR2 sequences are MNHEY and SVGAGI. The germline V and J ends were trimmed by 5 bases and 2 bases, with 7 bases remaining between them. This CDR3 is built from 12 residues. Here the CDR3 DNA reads TGTGCCAGCAGTAGGGGGGCCTACGAGCAGTACTTC. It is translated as CASSRGAYEQYF.

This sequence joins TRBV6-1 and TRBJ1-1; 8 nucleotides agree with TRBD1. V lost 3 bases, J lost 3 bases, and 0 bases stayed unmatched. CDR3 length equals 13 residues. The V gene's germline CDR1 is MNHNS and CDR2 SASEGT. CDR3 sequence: CASSDRGHTEAFF. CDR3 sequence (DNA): TGTGCCAGCAGTGACAGGGGGCACACTGAAGCTTTCTTT.

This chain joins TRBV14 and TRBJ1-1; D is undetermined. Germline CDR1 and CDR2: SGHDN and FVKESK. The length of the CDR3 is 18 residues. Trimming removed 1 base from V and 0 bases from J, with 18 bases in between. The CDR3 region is CASSQGRVGIDLNTEAFF. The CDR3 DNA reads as TGTGCCAGCAGCCAAGGAAGAGTGGGAATAGATTTGAACACTGAAGCTTTCTTT.

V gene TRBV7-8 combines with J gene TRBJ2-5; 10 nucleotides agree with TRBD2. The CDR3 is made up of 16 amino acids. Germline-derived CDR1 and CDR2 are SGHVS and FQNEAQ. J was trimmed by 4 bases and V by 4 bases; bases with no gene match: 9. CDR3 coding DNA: TGTGCCAGCAGCTCGAGACCCCTAGCGGGAGCAGAGACCCAGTACTTC. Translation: CASSSRPLAGAETQYF.